Shown below are 9 T cell receptor beta chains from a single sample sequenced in a study of cytomegalovirus exposure and HLA in healthy donors. PCR primers comprised 60 Vbeta and 13 Jbeta primers. The table came from immunoSEQ multiplex PCR; TCRdb's copy has only in-frame clones and leaves some out. The sample totals around 76,000 clones. Sequencing input: PBMCs. These TCRs come from a woman aged 55-70 years in good health and CMV-seronegative.

Worth noting for this clone: Since no conserved phenylalanine or tryptophan closes the CDR3, a read error is the likely cause. The V call is TRBV6-5, the J call TRBJ2-7; D gene ambiguous. The CDR3 sequence is 14 residues long. CDR1 and CDR2 (germline): MNHEY, SVGAGI. V lost 6 bases to trimming and J lost 1 base, with 13 bases between them. The CDR3 DNA follows: TGTGCCAGCAGCCCTCCCCTAGGATCCTACGAGCAGTACTCC. Translated: CASSPPLGSYEQYS.

The chain combines TRBV7-2 with TRBJ2-7, with 7 bases aligning to TRBD1. The CDR3 sequence is 15 residues long. Germline V CDR1 and CDR2: SGHTA, FQGNSA. V dropped 5 bases and J dropped 3; count of bases not matched to a gene: 10. The CDR3 reads CASSGPGQSNYEQYF. The CDR3 bases are TGTGCCAGCAGCGGTCCGGGACAGTCAAACTACGAGCAGTACTTC.

CDR3 nucleotides: TGTGCCAGCAGCTCCAAGGACAGGGGAAGAACTGAAGCTTTCTTT. Its protein is CASSSKDRGRTEAFF. The chain links TRBV9 to TRBJ1-1, with TRBD1 matching over 9 bases. This CDR3 comprises 15 residues. Germline V gene data show CDR1 as SGDLS and CDR2 as YYNGEE. J gave up 5 bases and V 4 bases, and 9 bases lay outside the gene matches.

The J gene is TRBJ1-5, the V gene TRBV28; no definite D call. The CDR3 spans 14 residues. Deletions cut 2 bases from V and 0 bases from J, with 5 bases between. Germline V gene data show CDR1 as MDHEN and CDR2 as SYDVKM. CDR3 in amino acids: CASSLIYSNQPQHF. The CDR3 DNA reads TGTGCCAGCAGTTTAATCTATAGCAATCAGCCCCAGCATTTT.

The V call is TRBV28, the J call TRBJ2-2, with 9 bases that match TRBD1. CDR1 is MDHEN and CDR2 is SYDVKM in the germline V gene. This CDR3 comprises 16 residues. The ends lost 4 bases at V and 7 bases at J; junction bases unmatched: 10. The CDR3 DNA is TGTGCCAGCAGTTCGATAGGACAGGGGATCGACGGGGAGCTGTTTTTT. Translation gives CASSSIGQGIDGELFF.

V gene TRBV27 combines with J gene TRBJ1-2; 8 bases map to TRBD1. The junction had 14 bases not matched to a gene; V was cut back by 3 bases and J by 8 bases. Germline V gene data show CDR1 as MNHEY and CDR2 as SMNVEV (reference sequence). This CDR3 comprises 16 residues. CDR3 amino acids: CASSFTEQGAGQGYTF. The CDR3, as DNA: TGTGCCAGCAGTTTCACCGAGCAGGGGGCCGGACAAGGCTACACCTTC.

V and J are TRBV6-6 and TRBJ2-7; TRBD1 matches 10 bases. The germline gives CDR1 MNHNY, CDR2 SVGAGI (reference sequence). This CDR3 region has 14 residues. After removal of 6 bases from V and 4 bases from J, the junction contained 6 bases not matched to a gene. The CDR3 sequence: CASRSGQGGYEQYF. CDR3 bases: TGTGCCAGCAGAAGCGGACAGGGGGGGTACGAGCAGTACTTC.

This sequence joins TRBV5-4 and TRBJ1-2, with D tentatively TRBD1 (5 bases). Germline-derived CDR1 and CDR2 are SGHNT and YYREEE (reference sequence). V dropped 0 bases and J dropped 6 bases, with 9 bases sitting between them. This CDR3 is built from 13 residues. CDR3 nucleotides: TGTGCCAGCAGCTTGGTGGCAGGGAATGGCTACACCTTC. This sequence encodes CASSLVAGNGYTF.

V and J are TRBV20-1 and TRBJ2-3; D gene unclear. CDR1 and CDR2 from the germline V gene are DFQATT and SNEGSKA (reference sequence). This CDR3 is built from 11 residues. Trimming cost V 5 bases and J 6 bases, with 9 bases left between them. CDR3 DNA: TGCAGTGCTTTCCCCTCGGATACGCAGTATTTT. Encoded protein: CSAFPSDTQYF.